One sample yielded the 13 T cell receptor beta chains listed below, sequenced in a study of post-analysis software for immune sequencing data. These receptors have no known antigen. Unique molecular identifiers tagged the TCR beta cDNA libraries. TCRdb independently ran MiXCR on the PCR reads; one entry per CDR3 protein. The table lists roughly 800,000 distinct CDR3 sequences, approximately 57% of them singletons. Study-level findings and limits: The study found TRBV5-6, TRBV5-1 and TRBV20-1 among a few TRBV segments more frequent in patients than controls.

Sequencing was carried out using blood. These TCRs come from a girl aged 5-17 years with multiple sclerosis.

The chain uses TRBV2 and TRBJ2-7, with D hard to call. Trimming took off 8 bases at V and 3 bases at J, with 17 bases between the two ends. The CDR3 totals 14 residues. Per the germline V gene, CDR1 is SNHLY and CDR2 is FYNNEI. The CDR3 nucleotides read TGTGCCAGCCTACAAGGGTCCGGGTTCTACGAGCAGTACTTC. Translating gives CASLQGSGFYEQYF.

The rearrangement links TRBV20-1 to TRBJ1-2; 7 bases are shared with TRBD1. With 2 bases clipped from V and 6 bases from J, the junction kept 3 bases outside the gene matches. The CDR3 length is 12 residues. Germline V gene lookup returns CDR1 DFQATT and CDR2 SNEGSKA (reference sequence). CDR3 sequence (DNA): TGCAGTGCTAGATCAGGGGGAGATGGCTACACCTTC. The encoded protein is CSARSGGDGYTF.

The chain links TRBV2 to TRBJ2-7, with unresolved D. The V gene lost 8 bases and the J gene lost 1 base, with 12 bases spanning the gap. The germline V gene encodes CDR1 SNHLY and CDR2 FYNNEI. CDR3 length equals 13 residues. The CDR3 loop reads CASGLSESYEQYF. CDR3 nucleotides: TGTGCCAGCGGGCTGAGTGAATCCTACGAGCAGTACTTC.

This chain's CDR3 is CASSLKAFNSYNEQFF. The CDR3 region has the DNA TGTGCCAGCAGCTTAAAGGCGTTCAACTCCTACAATGAGCAGTTCTTC. This chain links TRBV7-3 with TRBJ2-1; no clear D gene. Trimming took off 1 base at V and 0 bases at J, with 10 bases between the two ends. Per the germline V gene, CDR1 is SGHTA and CDR2 is FQGTGA. The CDR3 contains 16 residues.

The V gene is TRBV12-3 or TRBV12-4, the J gene TRBJ1-5; D gene unclear. The CDR3 extends over 14 amino acids. V shed 2 bases and J shed 7 bases, with 12 bases lying between them. DNA of the CDR3: TGTGCCAGCAGTTTAAAAGGCGAAGAACAGCCCCAGCATTTT. This translates into CASSLKGEEQPQHF.

The table lists this clonotype with a few counts. The rearrangement links TRBV7-3 to TRBJ2-6; a possible D gene is TRBD2 (5 bases). CDR1 is SGHTA and CDR2 is FQGTGA in the germline V gene. Trimming removed 6 bases at V and 2 bases at J, with 8 bases between. CDR3 length equals 14 residues. The CDR3 DNA follows: TGTGCCAGCAGACTAGGTCCTGGGGCCAACGTCCTGACTTTC. The encoded protein is CASRLGPGANVLTF.

The chain couples TRBV10-3 to TRBJ2-5; D possibly corresponds to TRBD1 (6 bases). The end of the DNA is better explained by TRBJ2-7, so the J call may be wrong. CDR1 and CDR2 (germline): ENHRY, SYGVKD. The CDR3 spans 14 residues. Here the CDR3 reads CAISESQGLVEQYF. Written as DNA, the CDR3 is TGTGCCATCAGTGAGTCGCAGGGGCTAGTCGAGCAGTACTTC.

This chain links TRBV7-6 with TRBJ2-6; D is perhaps TRBD1 or TRBD2 (6 bases each). Germline CDR1 SGHVS, CDR2 FNYEAQ. V was cut by 5 bases and J by 4 bases, with 12 bases left in between. This CDR3 has 15 residues. The CDR3 region is CASSRGLSGANVLTF. For the CDR3, the DNA is TGTGCCAGCAGCCGGGGGCTTTCCGGGGCCAACGTCCTGACTTTC.

V usage is TRBV28 and J usage is TRBJ1-2, with TRBD1 matching over 8 bases. The germline CDR1 and CDR2 sequences are MDHEN and SYDVKM. The CDR3 is made up of 13 amino acids. V trimming: 6 bases; J trimming: 3 bases; junction bases outside the gene matches: 3. CDR3 nucleotides: TGTGCCAGCAGGACGGACAGGGACTATGGCTACACCTTC. The encoded protein is CASRTDRDYGYTF.

The chain links TRBV7-2 to TRBJ1-1; 10 nucleotides match TRBD1. The CDR3 totals 15 residues. Germline CDR1 is SGHTA and CDR2 is FQGNSA. V lost 4 bases, J lost 4 bases, and 6 bases stayed unmatched. Here the CDR3 reads CASSSGGTGATEAFF. DNA for the CDR3: TGTGCCAGCAGCTCAGGCGGGACAGGGGCCACTGAAGCTTTCTTT. The entire variable domain, with the rest obtained from reference TRBV7-2 and TRBJ1-1, is as follows: GAGVSQSPSNKVTEKGKDVELRCDPISGHTALYWYRQSLGQGLEFLIYFQGNSAPDKSGLPSDRFSAERTGGSVSTLTIQRTQQEDSAVYLCASSSGGTGATEAFFGQGTRLTVV.

The gene calls are TRBV29-1 and TRBJ2-5, with D possibly matching TRBD1 (5 bases). The CDR3 has 13 amino acids. V was cut by 5 bases and J by 1 base, with 11 bases left in between. The germline CDR1 and CDR2 sequences are SQVTM and ANQGSEA. The CDR3 sequence: CSVTRQSQETQYF. CDR3 DNA: TGCAGCGTTACCCGACAGTCCCAAGAGACCCAGTACTTC.

The count of this clonotype is one. This chain links TRBV29-1 with TRBJ2-5; no definite D call. The ends were cut back, 4 bases at V and 1 base at J, with 7 bases in the middle. Germline CDR1 SQVTM, CDR2 ANQGSEA. The CDR3 extends over 12 amino acids. CDR3 protein: CSVGGFQETQYF. The CDR3 bases are TGCAGCGTTGGGGGATTCCAAGAGACCCAGTACTTC. The whole variable domain, remainder taken from reference TRBV29-1 and TRBJ2-5, is SAVISQKPSRDICQRGTSLTIQCQVDSQVTMMFWYRQQPGQSLTLIATANQGSEATYESGFVIDKFPISRPNLTFSTLTVSNMSPEDSSIYLCSVGGFQETQYFGPGTRLLVL.

The CDR3 loop reads CASSLGIGNQPQHF. The CDR3 coding sequence is TGTGCCAGCAGTTTGGGGATTGGCAATCAGCCCCAGCATTTT. The gene calls are TRBV27 and TRBJ1-5, with unresolved D. V was trimmed by 3 bases and J by 2 bases, leaving 8 bases between them. CDR1 is MNHEY and CDR2 is SMNVEV in the germline V gene (reference sequence). The CDR3 is made up of 14 amino acids.